The 30 T cell receptor beta chains below were found in one sample sequenced in a study of cytomegalovirus exposure and HLA in healthy donors. TCRdb's table, derived via immunoSEQ multiplex PCR, lists solely in-frame clones and lacks some. In the table there are 180,000 or so clones, more than 65% of which are singletons. Sequenced material: PBMCs. The receptors originated from a woman aged 25-40 years in good health and CMV-seropositive.

The rearrangement links TRBV2 to TRBJ2-1; tentative D call: TRBD2 (6 bases). Germline V CDR1 and CDR2: SNHLY, FYNNEI. Between the trimmed V and J ends, which lost 3 bases and 6 bases, there was a span of 9 bases. This CDR3 spans 13 amino acids. This CDR3 reads CASSDEGLNEQFF. The CDR3 DNA reads TGTGCCAGCAGTGACGAGGGACTCAATGAGCAGTTCTTC.

V is TRBV18 and J is TRBJ2-1, with 7 bases matching TRBD1. Germline loops: CDR1 KGHSH, CDR2 LQKENI. The CDR3 is 16 amino acids. The V gene end was trimmed by 4 bases and the J gene end by 4 bases; junction bases not matched to a gene: 10. This CDR3 is CASSRQGQDIYNEQFF. The CDR3 DNA reads as TGTGCCAGCTCACGACAGGGACAAGACATATACAATGAGCAGTTCTTC.

The chain uses TRBV6-1 and TRBJ1-5, with 9 bases matching TRBD1. This CDR3 is 17 amino acids long. The germline V gene has CDR1 MNHNS and CDR2 SASEGT. J gave up 2 bases and V 4 bases, and 9 bases lay outside the gene matches. The CDR3 DNA sequence: TGTGCCAGCAGTGCAACCGGGACAGGGTTGGGCAATCAGCCCCAGCATTTT. Translated, it gives CASSATGTGLGNQPQHF.

The V gene is TRBV28, the J gene TRBJ1-5; 9 bases are a match to TRBD1. V lost 3 bases, J lost 7 bases, and 10 bases stayed unmatched. CDR3 length: 16 amino acids. Looked up from germline, CDR1 is MDHEN and CDR2 is SYDVKM. DNA of the CDR3: TGTGCCAGCAGTTTGGGGCGGACAGGGGTCCAACAGCCCCAGCATTTT. Translated, it gives CASSLGRTGVQQPQHF.

The chain couples TRBV7-9 to TRBJ1-2; 10 nucleotides agree with TRBD1. The J segment lost 2 bases and the V segment lost 5 bases, leaving 11 bases of the junction unmatched. There are 17 residues in the CDR3. The germline CDR1 and CDR2 sequences are SEHNR and FQNEAQ (reference sequence). Here the CDR3 DNA reads TGTGCCAGCAGCCCCCCGGACAGGGGGTTTTACAACTATGGCTACACCTTC. Translated: CASSPPDRGFYNYGYTF.

The J gene is TRBJ2-1, the V gene TRBV6-5, with D perhaps matching TRBD2 (6 bases). CDR1 is MNHEY and CDR2 is SVGAGI in the germline V gene. The CDR3 contains 14 residues. The V end lost 4 bases, the J end lost 7 bases, and 14 bases lay between the germline ends. For the CDR3, the DNA is TGTGCCAGCAGTTGGAGGGCCGTGGGAAATGAGCAGTTCTTC. This gives the protein CASSWRAVGNEQFF.

In this sample, this clone turned up a few times. DNA of the CDR3: TGTGCCATTCGGACTAGCGTCTACAATGAGCAGTTCTTC. This codes for CAIRTSVYNEQFF. This chain uses TRBV10-3 with TRBJ2-1, with 9 bases that match TRBD2. The trim removed 9 bases at V and 3 bases at J, leaving 3 bases unmatched. The CDR3 runs 13 residues. The germline gives CDR1 ENHRY, CDR2 SYGVKD.

This chain joins TRBV11-3 and TRBJ1-1; 9 positions agree with TRBD1. CDR3 length: 17 residues. CDR1 SGHNT and CDR2 YENEEA come from the germline V gene. J was trimmed by 1 base and V by 1 base; bases with no gene match: 7. CDR3 sequence reads: CASSLALQGARNTEAFF. The CDR3 coding sequence is TGTGCCAGCAGCTTAGCCCTACAGGGGGCAAGGAACACTGAAGCTTTCTTT.

The chain uses TRBV15 and TRBJ2-2; D unresolved. Germline CDR1 reads LNHNV; CDR2 reads YYDKDF (reference sequence). There are 15 residues in the CDR3. Trimming left V 1 base short and J 3 bases short, with 9 bases between. CDR3 bases: TGTGCCACCAGCAGAGCTGGCGGAGACACCGGGGAGCTGTTTTTT. Protein product: CATSRAGGDTGELFF.

The J gene is TRBJ2-7, the V gene TRBV18; 7 bases align to TRBD1. Per the germline V gene, CDR1 is KGHSH and CDR2 is LQKENI. The CDR3 extends over 15 amino acids. Trimming took 3 bases from V and 6 from J; bases not matched to a gene: 11. The DNA for the CDR3 is TGTGCCAGCTCACCCACCCTGACAGGGTCATCCGAGCAGTACTTC. Encoded protein: CASSPTLTGSSEQYF.

J is TRBJ2-1 and V is TRBV15; D perhaps matches TRBD1 (6 bases). Germline values: CDR1 LNHNV, CDR2 YYDKDF (reference sequence). The germline V and J ends were trimmed by 2 bases and 3 bases, with 17 bases remaining between them. CDR3 length equals 17 residues. CDR3 in amino acids: CATSRTRSRGGYNEQFF. The CDR3 DNA reads TGTGCCACCAGCAGAACCCGCTCCCGAGGGGGCTACAATGAGCAGTTCTTC.

This rearrangement joins TRBV10-2 to TRBJ1-5; 7 bases are shared with TRBD1. The CDR3 totals 14 residues. With 5 bases clipped from V and 6 bases from J, the junction kept 7 bases outside the gene matches. The germline gives CDR1 WSHSY, CDR2 SAAADI. CDR3 amino acids: CASSYTGESQPQHF. The CDR3 DNA is TGCGCCAGCAGTTATACAGGGGAGAGTCAGCCCCAGCATTTT.

The genes are TRBV27 and TRBJ1-1, with D possibly being TRBD1 (5 bases). V was trimmed by 10 bases and J by 2 bases, leaving 14 bases between them. CDR3 length: 13 amino acids. Germline V gene data show CDR1 as MNHEY and CDR2 as SMNVEV (reference sequence). The CDR3 reads CATATTGNTEAFF. CDR3 nucleotides: TGTGCCACCGCGACAACAGGAAACACTGAAGCTTTCTTT.

CDR3 sequence: CASAVNNEQFF. The CDR3, as DNA: TGTGCCAGCGCAGTAAACAATGAGCAGTTCTTC. The chain has TRBV2 and TRBJ2-1; D not certain. V was pared by 8 bases and J by 5 bases, with 7 bases between. Germline-derived CDR1 and CDR2 are SNHLY and FYNNEI. This CDR3 contains 11 residues.

This clone has more than one count but fewer than ten. V is TRBV2 and J is TRBJ1-2; perhaps TRBD1 as D (5 bases). Trimming took 10 bases from V and 2 from J, leaving 14 bases between them. There are 13 residues in the CDR3. Germline V gives CDR1 SNHLY, CDR2 FYNNEI. This CDR3 reads CATTFDRNYGYTF. DNA of the CDR3: TGTGCCACCACATTCGACAGAAACTATGGCTACACCTTC.

The gene calls are TRBV5-4 and TRBJ2-5; 10 nucleotides match TRBD2. The J segment lost 0 bases and the V segment lost 2 bases, leaving 1 base of the junction unmatched. The V gene's germline CDR1 is SGHNT and CDR2 YYREEE (reference sequence). The CDR3 covers 15 residues. This CDR3 is CASSLLAGNQETQYF. The CDR3 nucleotides are TGTGCCAGCAGCTTACTAGCGGGAAACCAAGAGACCCAGTACTTC.

The CDR3 nucleotides are TGTGCCAGCACGTTAAACAGGGGCTCGTATCAGCCCCAGCATTTT. This codes for CASTLNRGSYQPQHF. The chain links TRBV6-6 to TRBJ1-5, with 7 nucleotides matching TRBD1. The length of the CDR3 is 15 residues. Germline CDR1 MNHNY, CDR2 SVGAGI (reference sequence). V trimming: 7 bases; J trimming: 5 bases; junction bases outside the gene matches: 11.

This clone was observed a single time. V and J are TRBV6-1 and TRBJ2-3; 8 nucleotides align to TRBD2. This CDR3 region has 16 residues. Germline loops: CDR1 MNHNS, CDR2 SASEGT. V shed 4 bases and J 4 bases; nucleotides not matched to a gene: 10. CDR3 nucleotide sequence: TGTGCCAGCAGTGCCGGGACTAGTGGATTTCCAGATACGCAGTATTTT. The encoded protein is CASSAGTSGFPDTQYF.

CDR3 nucleotide sequence: TGTGCCAGCGGAGGGGACGGGGATGGCTACACCTTC. Amino acid sequence: CASGGDGDGYTF. The J gene is TRBJ1-2, the V gene TRBV28; D is perhaps TRBD1 (5 bases). Germline V gene data show CDR1 as MDHEN and CDR2 as SYDVKM. Deletions cut 8 bases from V and 6 bases from J, with 13 bases between. The CDR3 is 12 amino acids.

This sequence joins TRBV5-1 and TRBJ2-7; 9 bases are shared with TRBD2. The germline CDR1 and CDR2 sequences are SGHRS and YFSETQ. V dropped 1 base and J dropped 5; count of bases not matched to a gene: 4. The CDR3 sequence is 14 residues long. The DNA of the CDR3 is TGCGCCAGCAGCTTGCTAGCGGGAATGAACGAGCAGTACTTC. As protein: CASSLLAGMNEQYF.

This clone was seen a few times. V usage is TRBV9 and J usage is TRBJ1-2, with D perhaps TRBD1 (6 bases). This CDR3 contains 13 residues. Germline CDR1 SGDLS, CDR2 YYNGEE. Between the trimmed V and J ends, which lost 0 bases and 8 bases, there was a span of 11 bases. The CDR3 DNA reads as TGTGCCAGCAGCGTAGAGCAGGGGCCCGGCTACACCTTC. Translating gives CASSVEQGPGYTF.

V and J are TRBV4-1 and TRBJ2-1; 9 nucleotides align to TRBD2. The V gene end was trimmed by 1 base and the J gene end by 7 bases; junction bases not matched to a gene: 11. Germline values: CDR1 MGHRA, CDR2 YSYEKL. This CDR3 has 17 residues. CDR3 nucleotides: TGCGCCAGCAGCCAAGCCCAAATGGGACTAGCCGGTAATGAGCAGTTCTTC. It codes for CASSQAQMGLAGNEQFF.

This sequence joins TRBV6-1 and TRBJ2-7, with 9 bases matching TRBD2. J lost 3 bases, V lost 7 bases, and 10 bases had no gene match. CDR1 is MNHNS, CDR2 SASEGT, per germline. The CDR3 consists of 15 residues. The CDR3 DNA reads as TGTGCCAGCACCTCTGCGACTAGCGGAAGCTACGAGCAGTACTTC. It is translated as CASTSATSGSYEQYF.

The chain employs TRBV6-1 and TRBJ2-1, with a tentative D call TRBD2 (6 bases). The V end lost 0 bases, the J end lost 13 bases, and 13 bases lay between the germline ends. The CDR3 spans 13 residues. The germline CDR1 and CDR2 sequences are MNHNS and SASEGT. The CDR3 sequence: CASSEALAGYQFF. CDR3 nucleotides: TGTGCCAGCAGTGAAGCACTGGCGGGATACCAGTTCTTC.

The chain has TRBV6-5 and TRBJ1-5; no firm D call. V shed 6 bases and J shed 4 bases, with 16 bases lying between them. Germline lookup yields CDR1 MNHEY and CDR2 SVGAGI. The CDR3 is 15 residues long. This CDR3 is CASSPGLKGNQPQHF. The CDR3 DNA sequence: TGTGCCAGCAGCCCAGGACTCAAGGGAAATCAGCCCCAGCATTTT.

The chain couples TRBV5-6 to TRBJ2-7; D is ambiguous. This CDR3 has 14 amino acids. Per the germline V gene, CDR1 is SGHDT and CDR2 is YYEEEE. Trimming stripped 4 bases from V and 4 bases from J, with 15 bases between. In DNA form, the CDR3 reads TGTGCCAGCAGCACCGCTCCGGGTACGTACGAGCAGTACTTC. Translated: CASSTAPGTYEQYF.

This chain joins TRBV5-1 and TRBJ2-2, with TRBD2 identical over 11 bases. CDR1 SGHRS and CDR2 YFSETQ come from the germline V gene. Trimming took 1 base from V and 5 from J; bases not matched to a gene: 7. The CDR3 consists of 17 residues. CDR3 sequence: CASSLSLAGVETGELFF. Written as DNA, the CDR3 is TGCGCCAGCAGCTTGTCACTAGCGGGAGTAGAAACCGGGGAGCTGTTTTTT.

The V gene is TRBV27, the J gene TRBJ1-1; D is possibly TRBD1 (5 bases). V was cut by 2 bases and J by 2 bases, with 12 bases left in between. Per the germline V gene, CDR1 is MNHEY and CDR2 is SMNVEV (reference sequence). The CDR3 covers 15 residues. The CDR3 DNA follows: TGTGCCAGCAGTTTAAGGGGCAGGGCTAACACTGAAGCTTTCTTT. Encoded protein: CASSLRGRANTEAFF.

Written as DNA, the CDR3 is TGTGCCAGCAGGTCTGCGGGAGTACTCTACAATGAGCAGTTCTTC. Translation: CASRSAGVLYNEQFF. The J gene is TRBJ2-1, the V gene TRBV27, with 7 bases fitting TRBD2. CDR1 and CDR2 (germline): MNHEY, SMNVEV (reference sequence). J was trimmed by 3 bases and V by 6 bases; bases with no gene match: 8. The CDR3 runs to 15 residues.

The CDR3 DNA follows: TGTGCCAGCAGTGAAACGGGGACTCGAAATGAAAAACTGTTTTTT. It translates to CASSETGTRNEKLFF. The rearrangement links TRBV2 to TRBJ1-4; TRBD1 might be the D (5 bases). V was cut by 2 bases and J by 5 bases, with 12 bases left in between. Germline CDR1 reads SNHLY; CDR2 reads FYNNEI. This CDR3 is built from 15 residues.